This T cell receptor beta chain was documented in a study of CD8 T cells in Susac syndrome. Random hexamers were used to reverse transcribe an amount of roughly 0.5 to 1 ug RNA. A single record per CDR3 protein comes from TCRdb applying MiXCR to the immunoSEQ multiplex PCR reads. The sample contains roughly 150,000 distinct CDR3 sequences, around 96% of which appear only once. TEMRA cells were FACS-enriched, unlike CD8+ and CD4+ T cells, which were negatively isolated. This CDR3 contains 14 residues. Trimming took 2 bases from V and 5 from J; bases not matched to a gene: 1. In germline, CDR1 is MGHRA, CDR2 YSYEKL.

Sequencing was done on a sample of CD8+ T cells from PBMCs. The rearrangement links TRBV4-1 to TRBJ1-4, with 8 bases that match TRBD1. The clonotype originates from a human donor with multiple sclerosis. CDR3 in amino acids: CASSQRDRNEKLFF. CDR3 coding DNA: TGCGCCAGCAGCCAACGGGACAGGAATGAAAAACTGTTTTTT.